This T cell receptor beta chain originates from a study of siplizumab effects on memory and regulatory T cells. The repertoire was sequenced with immunoSEQ multiplex PCR; TCRdb's copy has only in-frame clones and lacks some. The table has about 63,000 clones, around four fifths seen once. Regarding the study as a whole: An assignable naive or memory phenotype was lacking in roughly 75-97% of proliferating CD4+ or CD8+ clones.

A note on this clone: The antigen is unknown.

The germline V gene has CDR1 LNHNV and CDR2 YYDKDF (reference sequence). V dropped 4 bases and J dropped 4; count of bases not matched to a gene: 8. CDR3 length: 16 amino acids. Sequenced input: memory CD4+ T cells sorted from blood. V is TRBV15 and J is TRBJ1-2; 11 positions match TRBD1. The clonotype was recovered from a human donor in good health. DNA for the CDR3: TGTGCCACCAGCACCGGACAGGGGGCCACTCGCTATGGCTACACCTTC. Translation: CATSTGQGATRYGYTF.